What follows are 30 T cell receptor beta chains derived from one specimen sequenced in a study of radiation and T cells in renal cell carcinoma. Method: immunoSEQ multiplex PCR; TCRdb's copy keeps in-frame clones and lacks some. Of about 150,000 clones listed, around 90% were seen once; the top ten hold 13%. Time point meaning: blood 2 weeks post-SBRT. Treatment meaning: 15 Gy SBRT to primary tumor, nephrectomy 4 weeks later. Sample: blood, taken from a patient whose treatment included radiotherapy and nephrectomy. These receptors all come from a woman aged 50 to 65 with renal cell carcinoma.

The table lists this clone with a few counts. The chain links TRBV2 to TRBJ1-6; possibly TRBD1 for D (5 bases). V was cut by 6 bases and J by 7 bases, with 16 bases left in between. This CDR3 is built from 15 residues. Germline V gene sequence: CDR1 SNHLY, CDR2 FYNNEI. The CDR3 here is CASSGQLRGNSPLHF. CDR3 DNA: TGTGCCAGCAGCGGCCAGCTACGGGGGAATTCACCCCTCCACTTT.

V and J are TRBV4-1 and TRBJ1-2; possible D gene TRBD1, 6 bases. CDR1 MGHRA and CDR2 YSYEKL come from the germline V gene. The V gene lost 0 bases and the J gene lost 3 bases, with 11 bases spanning the gap. CDR3 length: 15 amino acids. CDR3 sequence reads: CASSQDYRVDYGYTF. The CDR3 DNA sequence: TGCGCCAGCAGCCAAGACTACAGGGTGGACTATGGCTACACCTTC.

The chain combines TRBV5-1 with TRBJ2-7; D not resolved. V was pared by 1 base and J by 2 bases, with 16 bases between. This CDR3 has 16 amino acids. Germline CDR1 SGHRS, CDR2 YFSETQ. This chain's CDR3 is CASSLLSPGDTYEQYF. CDR3 DNA: TGCGCCAGCAGCTTGTTAAGCCCCGGAGATACCTACGAGCAGTACTTC.

The J gene is TRBJ2-7, the V gene TRBV18; D is uncertain. Trimming cost V 5 bases and J 5 bases, with 19 bases left between them. This CDR3 is 15 amino acids long. The germline V gene encodes CDR1 KGHSH and CDR2 LQKENI. The CDR3 coding sequence is TGTGCCAGCTCATTAACCCTCACGGTGGACCACGAGCAGTACTTC. Its translation is CASSLTLTVDHEQYF.

V and J are TRBV29-1 and TRBJ1-1; tentatively, D is TRBD1 (5 bases). Trimming left V 7 bases short and J 11 bases short, with 23 bases between. The CDR3 loop spans 13 amino acids. Per germline, CDR1 SQVTM and CDR2 ANQGSEA. This CDR3 is CSANSGTLSPAFF. CDR3 DNA sequence: TGCAGCGCTAACTCCGGGACTCTGAGCCCCGCTTTCTTT. Full variable domain (rest looked up from reference TRBV29-1 and TRBJ1-1): SAVISQKPSRDICQRGTSLTIQCQVDSQVTMMFWYRQQPGQSLTLIATANQGSEATYESGFVIDKFPISRPNLTFSTLTVSNMSPEDSSIYLCSANSGTLSPAFFGQGTRLTVV.

This chain joins TRBV19 and TRBJ2-6; D is unclear. Trimming shortened V by 9 bases and J by 0 bases, and 9 bases separated the two germline ends. In germline, CDR1 is LNHDA, CDR2 SQIVND (reference sequence). The CDR3 spans 14 residues. CDR3 nucleotides: TGTGCCAGCCGGTGGGGCTCTGGGGCCAACGTCCTGACTTTC. It is translated as CASRWGSGANVLTF. The whole variable domain, remainder taken from reference TRBV19 and TRBJ2-6, is DGGITQSPKYLFRKEGQNVTLSCEQNLNHDAMYWYRQDPGQGLRLIYYSQIVNDFQKGDIAEGYSVSREKKESFPLTVTSAQKNPTAFYLCASRWGSGANVLTFGAGSRLTVL.

The chain joins TRBV11-1 to TRBJ2-3, with D hard to call. Trimming pared 5 bases from V and 4 bases from J, leaving 4 bases between. Looked up from germline, CDR1 is SGHAT and CDR2 is FQDESV (reference sequence). The CDR3 contains 11 residues. The CDR3 DNA follows: TGTGCCAGCAGCCATGCAGATACGCAGTATTTT. Translated: CASSHADTQYF.

The J gene is TRBJ1-3, the V gene TRBV6-1; TRBD1 might be the D (6 bases). Germline-derived CDR1 and CDR2 are MNHNS and SASEGT. The CDR3 extends over 14 amino acids. Trimming stripped 8 bases from V and 3 bases from J, with 14 bases between. The CDR3 loop reads CASGSGVLGNTIYF. The DNA for the CDR3 is TGTGCCAGCGGATCAGGGGTGCTTGGAAACACCATATATTTT.

The J gene is TRBJ1-2, the V gene TRBV5-5, with D perhaps TRBD1 (6 bases). The CDR3 sequence is 16 residues long. Trimming removed 0 bases from V and 1 base from J, with 13 bases in between. Per the germline V gene, CDR1 is SGHKS and CDR2 is YYEKEE (reference sequence). The CDR3 coding sequence is TGTGCCAGCAGCTTGGATTGGACAGCCTATAACTATGGCTACACCTTC. Amino acids: CASSLDWTAYNYGYTF.

The chain has TRBV18 and TRBJ2-3, with D perhaps matching TRBD2 (7 bases). Germline-derived CDR1 and CDR2 are KGHSH and LQKENI. The V and J ends lost 3 bases and 5 bases respectively, with 12 bases between them. This CDR3 comprises 14 residues. The CDR3 spells CASSPGGARDTQYF. In DNA, the CDR3 is TGTGCCAGCTCACCGGGGGGGGCGAGAGATACGCAGTATTTT.

The chain combines TRBV9 with TRBJ2-3, with 10 positions matching TRBD2. Germline lookup yields CDR1 SGDLS and CDR2 YYNGEE. The CDR3 covers 17 residues. V shed 4 bases and J 5 bases; nucleotides not matched to a gene: 13. CDR3 sequence (DNA): TGTGCCAGCAGCACCCGTCGGGCTAGCGGGGGAGGAGATACGCAGTATTTT. Amino acid sequence: CASSTRRASGGGDTQYF.

The chain joins TRBV29-1 to TRBJ2-3, with 8 nucleotides matching TRBD2. Germline loops: CDR1 SQVTM, CDR2 ANQGSEA. Trimming at V came to 0 bases and at J to 5 bases, leaving 10 bases not matched to a gene. The CDR3 is 16 amino acids. The CDR3 DNA reads TGCAGCGTTGAAGAAAGTCGGGGGGGGCCGGTAGATACGCAGTATTTT. Translation gives CSVEESRGGPVDTQYF.

The rearrangement uses TRBV6-5 and TRBJ2-5, with D possibly TRBD2 on 5 matching bases. CDR1 and CDR2 (germline): MNHEY, SVGAGI. This CDR3 has 13 residues. Trimming left V 6 bases short and J 4 bases short, with 12 bases between. The CDR3 protein is CASSYNRGETQYF. The CDR3 DNA reads TGTGCCAGCAGCTACAATCGGGGAGAGACCCAGTACTTC.

The rearrangement links TRBV7-2 to TRBJ2-5; possibly TRBD2 for D (5 bases). Germline assignment: CDR1 SGHTA and CDR2 FQGNSA. Trimming cost V 3 bases and J 5 bases, with 13 bases left between them. The CDR3 has 14 residues. CDR3 in DNA: TGTGCCAGCAGCTTTTCGCGGGCTAGGGAGACCCAGTACTTC. It specifies CASSFSRARETQYF. Based on the CDR3 plus reference TRBV7-2 and TRBJ2-5, the full variable domain is GAGVSQSPSNKVTEKGKDVELRCDPISGHTALYWYRQSLGQGLEFLIYFQGNSAPDKSGLPSDRFSAERTGGSVSTLTIQRTQQEDSAVYLCASSFSRARETQYFGPGTRLLVL.

The CDR3 bases are TGTGCCAGCAGCCATAAGAGATTAGCGGGGCAAGAGACCCAGTACTTC. Translating it yields CASSHKRLAGQETQYF. This chain links TRBV14 with TRBJ2-5; 8 bases are a match to TRBD2. This CDR3 contains 16 residues. In germline, CDR1 is SGHDN, CDR2 FVKESK. The trim removed 3 bases at V and 2 bases at J, leaving 8 bases unmatched.

The rearrangement uses TRBV5-4 and TRBJ1-4; 7 bases agree with TRBD1. V lost 0 bases and J lost 8; bases outside the gene matches: 7. Germline lookup yields CDR1 SGHNT and CDR2 YYREEE (reference sequence). CDR3 length: 15 amino acids. For the CDR3, the DNA is TGTGCCAGCAGCTTGGACAGGGGTCGGGGCGAAAAACTGTTTTTT. This codes for CASSLDRGRGEKLFF.

V usage is TRBV7-2 and J usage is TRBJ1-5; the match to TRBD1 covers 7 bases. This CDR3 comprises 14 residues. Germline loops: CDR1 SGHTA, CDR2 FQGNSA. The V gene end was trimmed by 5 bases and the J gene end by 7 bases; junction bases not matched to a gene: 8. This chain's CDR3 is CASSTRQGGQPQHF. In DNA, the CDR3 is TGTGCCAGCAGCACCAGACAGGGAGGACAGCCCCAGCATTTT. Drawing the rest from reference TRBV7-2 and TRBJ1-5, the complete variable domain is GAGVSQSPSNKVTEKGKDVELRCDPISGHTALYWYRQSLGQGLEFLIYFQGNSAPDKSGLPSDRFSAERTGGSVSTLTIQRTQQEDSAVYLCASSTRQGGQPQHFGDGTRLSIL.

The chain uses TRBV19 and TRBJ2-3; 10 bases agree with TRBD2. V dropped 4 bases and J dropped 6; count of bases not matched to a gene: 7. CDR3 length: 15 amino acids. Germline CDR1 LNHDA, CDR2 SQIVND (reference sequence). The chain's CDR3 is CASSTAGGPVDTQYF. In DNA, the CDR3 is TGTGCCAGTAGTACAGCGGGGGGGCCGGTTGATACGCAGTATTTT.

The DNA of the CDR3 is TGTGCCAGCAGCGAGGGGTTGGAGTCCTTTGAGTCCCTCCACTTT. Residues: CASSEGLESFESLHF. The chain has TRBV9 and TRBJ1-6; D perhaps matches TRBD1 (5 bases). The V end was cut by 3 bases, the J end by 14 bases, with 21 bases between. The CDR3 sequence is 15 residues long. CDR1 is SGDLS, CDR2 YYNGEE, per germline.

This rearrangement joins TRBV4-2 to TRBJ1-4; D is perhaps TRBD1 (5 bases). Germline-derived CDR1 and CDR2 are LGHNA and YNFKEQ. The V end was cut by 4 bases, the J end by 4 bases, with 19 bases between. This CDR3 contains 17 residues. DNA of the CDR3: TGTGCCAGCAGCCGGGGGTGGGGTGGGGACGATAATGAAAAACTGTTTTTT. This sequence encodes CASSRGWGGDDNEKLFF.

V gene TRBV7-9 combines with J gene TRBJ2-7; 10 bases fit TRBD1. The trim removed 3 bases at V and 0 bases at J, leaving 5 bases unmatched. CDR1 and CDR2 from the germline V gene are SEHNR and FQNEAQ (reference sequence). The CDR3 has 16 amino acids. This CDR3 is CASSLPRDRGSYEQYF. The CDR3 DNA follows: TGTGCCAGCAGCTTGCCCCGGGACAGGGGCTCCTACGAGCAGTACTTC.

The gene calls are TRBV7-3 and TRBJ1-1, with D perhaps matching TRBD1 (5 bases). Trimming cost V 3 bases and J 3 bases, with 14 bases left between them. The CDR3 is 15 residues long. Germline-derived CDR1 and CDR2 are SGHTA and FQGTGA. The CDR3 nucleotides are TGTGCCAGCAGCTTCGCGGGACGCCCCGACACTGAAGCTTTCTTT. This codes for CASSFAGRPDTEAFF.

The rearrangement joins TRBV4-2 to TRBJ2-7; 7 bases align to TRBD1. The CDR3 is 15 amino acids. V shed 1 base, J shed 2 bases, and the junction held 5 bases outside the gene matches. CDR1 and CDR2 from the germline V gene are LGHNA and YNFKEQ. The CDR3 region has the DNA TGTGCCAGCAGCCAAGGAGTCGGGACAGCCTACGAGCAGTACTTC. Amino acid sequence: CASSQGVGTAYEQYF.

This clone was observed a single time. V usage is TRBV2 and J usage is TRBJ2-5, with 9 bases lining up with TRBD1. This CDR3 spans 16 amino acids. Looked up from germline, CDR1 is SNHLY and CDR2 is FYNNEI. Trimming cost V 7 bases and J 1 base; bases outside gene matches: 10. The CDR3 sequence is CASIPWTGAGQETQYF. The CDR3 coding sequence is TGTGCCAGCATTCCTTGGACAGGGGCAGGCCAAGAGACCCAGTACTTC.

There are a few counts of this clone. CDR3 nucleotides: TGTGCCAGCAGTTATGATTCCAGGGTGAATTCACCCCTCCACTTT. It is translated as CASSYDSRVNSPLHF. This chain links TRBV6-5 with TRBJ1-6; possibly TRBD1 for D (5 bases). This CDR3 spans 15 amino acids. Germline V gives CDR1 MNHEY, CDR2 SVGAGI. Trimming removed 3 bases at V and 7 bases at J, with 13 bases between.

The chain has TRBV7-3 and TRBJ2-2; 10 bases are shared with TRBD1. Trimming at V came to 5 bases and at J to 6 bases, leaving 6 bases not matched to a gene. The CDR3 is 15 residues long. The germline V gene has CDR1 SGHTA and CDR2 FQGTGA. CDR3 protein: CASSAGQGSPGELFF. In DNA, the CDR3 is TGTGCCAGCAGCGCGGGACAGGGGTCCCCCGGGGAGCTGTTTTTT. The full variable domain, completed using reference TRBV7-3 and TRBJ2-2, is GAGVSQTPSNKVTEKGKYVELRCDPISGHTALYWYRQSLGQGPEFLIYFQGTGAADDSGLPNDRFFAVRPEGSVSTLKIQRTERGDSAVYLCASSAGQGSPGELFFGEGSRLTVL.

CDR3 protein: CASSLGLVVAGVGTDTQYF. The CDR3 DNA is TGTGCCAGCAGCTTGGGTCTGGTAGTGGCGGGGGTCGGCACAGATACGCAGTATTTT. This chain connects TRBV5-8 to TRBJ2-3, with 7 bases identical to TRBD2. This CDR3 is built from 19 residues. Germline CDR1 is SGHTS and CDR2 is YDEGEE. Trimming cost V 0 bases and J 1 base; bases outside gene matches: 14.

CDR3 sequence reads: CASSSPPRENTGELFF. CDR3 bases: TGTGCCAGCAGCTCCCCCCCTAGGGAGAACACCGGGGAGCTGTTTTTT. V and J are TRBV7-8 and TRBJ2-2; D not resolved. CDR1 SGHVS and CDR2 FQNEAQ come from the germline V gene. V lost 4 bases and J lost 1, with 13 bases in between. There are 16 residues in the CDR3.

The rearrangement joins TRBV7-2 to TRBJ2-5; 9 bases line up with TRBD2. This CDR3 is built from 14 residues. The V gene's germline CDR1 is SGHTA and CDR2 FQGNSA. The V and J ends lost 6 bases and 5 bases, in that order; junction bases with no gene match: 7. CDR3 DNA: TGTGCCAGCAGTGCAGCGGGGGGTGGTGAGACCCAGTACTTC. Translation gives CASSAAGGGETQYF.

This clone was seen just once. V usage is TRBV6-1 and J usage is TRBJ1-2; D gene ambiguous. The CDR3 contains 15 residues. The germline V gene encodes CDR1 MNHNS and CDR2 SASEGT. V gave up 4 bases and J gave up 4 bases, with 16 bases separating them. CDR3 in amino acids: CASSVAEEGPYGYTF. The CDR3 bases are TGTGCCAGCAGTGTAGCCGAGGAAGGCCCCTATGGCTACACCTTC.